What follows are 9 T cell receptor beta chains derived from one specimen sequenced in a study of blood T cell repertoires in COVID-19. Here immunoSEQ multiplex PCR was the method, and the copy in TCRdb shows in-frame clones only, minus some. The table includes 60,000 to 75,000 clones, approximately 79% detected once. Sequencing was carried out using peripheral blood. The receptors were gathered from a woman in her sixties or seventies with acute or convalescent COVID-19.

This clone appeared a few times. V is TRBV6-2 or TRBV6-3 and J is TRBJ2-5, with D perhaps TRBD2 (7 bases). The germline V gene encodes CDR1 MNHEY and CDR2 SVGEGT. The CDR3 has 15 residues. The germline V and J ends were trimmed by 6 bases and 5 bases, with 19 bases remaining between them. DNA for the CDR3: TGTGCCAGCAGCCTCAGGGGAGGGCTAGCTGAGACCCAGTACTTC. It is translated as CASSLRGGLAETQYF.

This chain links TRBV3-1 (or the pseudogene TRBV3-2) with TRBJ1-1; D gene unclear. The CDR3 is made up of 14 amino acids. Trimming took 3 bases from V and 5 from J, leaving 13 bases between them. Germline V gene sequence: CDR1 LGHDT, CDR2 YNNKEL (reference sequence). The CDR3 loop reads CASSHPALRTEAFF. Written as DNA, the CDR3 is TGTGCCAGCAGCCACCCAGCCTTGCGGACTGAAGCTTTCTTT.

This chain connects TRBV5-1 to TRBJ1-2, with D maybe TRBD1 (5 bases). V lost 0 bases, J lost 6 bases, and 12 bases lay in between. The CDR3 has 14 residues. Germline lookup yields CDR1 SGHRS and CDR2 YFSETQ. The CDR3 DNA sequence: TGCGCCAGCAGCTTGGCCTCAGGGTGGGATGGCTACACCTTC. Translating gives CASSLASGWDGYTF.

This chain uses TRBV2 with TRBJ1-5, with 7 nucleotides matching TRBD1. V lost 4 bases, J lost 7 bases, and 1 base stayed unmatched. The CDR3 has 12 amino acids. Germline V gene data show CDR1 as SNHLY and CDR2 as FYNNEI. As DNA, the CDR3 is TGTGCCAGCAGTGGGGACAGCCAGCCCCAGCATTTT. Its translation: CASSGDSQPQHF. Full variable domain (missing parts from reference TRBV2 and TRBJ1-5): EPEVTQTPSHQVTQMGQEVILRCVPISNHLYFYWYRQILGQKVEFLVSFYNNEISEKSEIFDDQFSVERPDGSNFTLKIRSTKLEDSAMYFCASSGDSQPQHFGDGTRLSIL.

The chain joins TRBV28 to TRBJ1-4; D possibly corresponds to TRBD1 (5 bases). CDR1 MDHEN and CDR2 SYDVKM come from the germline V gene. The V and J ends lost 7 bases and 2 bases respectively, with 11 bases between them. The CDR3 spans 14 residues. CDR3 residues: CASTPDTTNEKLFF. CDR3 in DNA: TGTGCCAGCACCCCGGACACGACTAATGAAAAACTGTTTTTT.

V usage is TRBV12-3 or TRBV12-4 and J usage is TRBJ1-1; D may be TRBD1 (6 bases). The CDR3 runs to 13 residues. V shed 7 bases and J shed 1 base, with 10 bases lying between them. CDR3: CASTDRPNTEAFF. DNA of the CDR3: TGTGCCAGCACCGACAGGCCGAACACTGAAGCTTTCTTT.

The CDR3 region has the DNA TGTGCCAGCAGCTTACTTCAGGGCCCCTACGAGCAGTACTTC. This codes for CASSLLQGPYEQYF. This chain connects TRBV7-6 to TRBJ2-7, with a possible D match to TRBD1 (5 bases). V lost 2 bases, J lost 2 bases, and 10 bases lay in between. The CDR3 covers 14 residues. CDR1 is SGHVS and CDR2 is FNYEAQ in the germline V gene.

This clone came up a few times. The chain recombines TRBV3-1 (or the pseudogene TRBV3-2) with TRBJ1-2; 10 positions match TRBD1. The CDR3 spans 15 residues. Germline trimming cut 4 bases from V and 6 bases from J; bases unmatched to any gene: 8. Germline CDR1 reads LGHDT; CDR2 reads YNNKEL (reference sequence). CDR3 sequence (DNA): TGTGCCAGCAGCCGGAGAGCCGGGACAGGGGATGGCTACACCTTC. This sequence encodes CASSRRAGTGDGYTF.

The CDR3 here is CATSGRAQTQYF. The CDR3 bases are TGTGCCACCAGTGGGAGGGCGCAGACCCAGTACTTC. The chain has TRBV24-1 and TRBJ2-5, with a weak D call TRBD2 (6 bases). The V gene lost 5 bases and the J gene lost 6 bases, with 9 bases spanning the gap. Per the germline V gene, CDR1 is KGHDR and CDR2 is SFDVKD. The CDR3 extends over 12 amino acids.